A single sample gave rise to the 5 T cell receptor beta chains below, sequenced in a study of T cells in Graves' hyperthyroidism and ophthalmopathy. From RNA transcripts, TCR beta CDR3 regions were amplified. A set of HTBI primers served as the primers for a first-round RT-PCR of the TCR CDR3. MiXCR, run by TCRdb on the multiplex PCR reads, gives a single entry per CDR3 protein. Among 530,000 or so distinct CDR3 sequences listed, around 24% were seen once. Sequencing was done on a sample of blood. The receptors shown here come from a young woman with Graves' ophthalmopathy.

There are many counts of this clonotype. The J gene is TRBJ2-5, the V gene TRBV7-2; D is unresolved. The CDR3 sequence is 12 residues long. CDR1 and CDR2 (germline): SGHTA, FQGNSA. V was clipped by 8 bases and J by 5 bases, with 12 bases between them. In DNA, the CDR3 is TGTGCCAGCGGGAAAAAGATGGAGACCCAGTACTTC. It specifies CASGKKMETQYF.

There are many counts of this clonotype. The CDR3 here is CASSLRAGAPTDTQYF. As DNA, the CDR3 is TGTGCCAGCAGCTTAAGGGCAGGGGCCCCCACAGATACGCAGTATTTT. The V gene is TRBV11-2, the J gene TRBJ2-3; weak D call: TRBD1 (6 bases). This CDR3 spans 16 amino acids. The germline V and J ends were trimmed by 2 bases and 2 bases, with 14 bases remaining between them. CDR1 is SGHAT, CDR2 FQNNGV, per germline.

This clonotype appeared many times. The J gene is TRBJ2-5, the V gene TRBV4-1; 16 bases are a match to TRBD2. V trimming: 3 bases; J trimming: 5 bases; junction bases outside the gene matches: 6. The CDR3 consists of 17 residues. Germline CDR1 and CDR2: MGHRA and YSYEKL. CDR3 amino acids: CASSHPGLAGGRETQYF. The CDR3 DNA follows: TGCGCCAGCAGCCACCCGGGACTAGCGGGGGGGCGGGAGACCCAGTACTTC.

V gene TRBV9 combines with J gene TRBJ1-3; D call uncertain. This CDR3 has 15 residues. Germline assignment: CDR1 SGDLS and CDR2 YYNGEE. With 0 bases removed from V and 4 bases from J, the gap between germline ends came to 11 bases. CDR3 region: CASSVGGNSGNTIYF. The CDR3 DNA follows: TGTGCCAGCAGCGTAGGCGGGAATTCCGGAAACACCATATATTTT. Drawing the rest from reference TRBV9 and TRBJ1-3, the complete variable domain is DSGVTQTPKHLITATGQRVTLRCSPRSGDLSVYWYQQSLDQGLQFLIQYYNGEERAKGNILERFSAQQFPDLHSELNLSSLELGDSALYFCASSVGGNSGNTIYFGEGSWLTVV.

This clonotype was picked up many times. V and J are TRBV7-2 and TRBJ1-2, with D unclear. Trimming removed 3 bases from V and 8 bases from J, with 7 bases in between. CDR1 and CDR2 (germline): SGHTA, FQGNSA. The CDR3 is 11 residues long. This CDR3 is CASSFLTGYTF. The CDR3, as DNA: TGTGCCAGCAGCTTTTTGACAGGCTACACCTTC.